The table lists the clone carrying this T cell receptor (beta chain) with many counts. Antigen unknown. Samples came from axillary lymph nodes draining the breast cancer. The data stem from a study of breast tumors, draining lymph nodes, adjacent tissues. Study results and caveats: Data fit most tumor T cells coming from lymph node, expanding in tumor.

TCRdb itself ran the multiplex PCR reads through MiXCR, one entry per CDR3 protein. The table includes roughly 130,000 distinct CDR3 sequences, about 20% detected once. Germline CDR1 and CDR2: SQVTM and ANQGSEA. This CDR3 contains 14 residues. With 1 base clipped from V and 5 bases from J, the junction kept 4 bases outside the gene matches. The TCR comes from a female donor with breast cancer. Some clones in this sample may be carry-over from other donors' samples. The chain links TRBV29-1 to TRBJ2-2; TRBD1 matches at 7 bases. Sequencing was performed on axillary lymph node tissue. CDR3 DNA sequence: TGCAGCGTTGAAGGGGGACAGCCGACCGGGGAGCTGTTTTTT. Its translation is CSVEGGQPTGELFF.